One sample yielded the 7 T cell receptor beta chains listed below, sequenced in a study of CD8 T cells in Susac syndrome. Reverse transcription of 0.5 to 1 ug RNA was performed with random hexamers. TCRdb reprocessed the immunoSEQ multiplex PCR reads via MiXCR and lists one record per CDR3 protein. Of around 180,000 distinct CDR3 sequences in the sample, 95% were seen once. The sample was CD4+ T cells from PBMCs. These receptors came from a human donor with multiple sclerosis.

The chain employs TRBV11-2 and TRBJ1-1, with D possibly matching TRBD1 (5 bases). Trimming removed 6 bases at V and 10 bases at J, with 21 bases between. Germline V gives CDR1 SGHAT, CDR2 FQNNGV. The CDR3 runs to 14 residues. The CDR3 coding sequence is TGTGCCAGCAGGAAACCTAGCGCGGGGGATGTAGCTTTCTTT. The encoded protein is CASRKPSAGDVAFF. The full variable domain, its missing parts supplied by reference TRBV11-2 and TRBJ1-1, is EAGVAQSPRYKIIEKRQSVAFWCNPISGHATLYWYQQILGQGPKLLIQFQNNGVVDDSQLPKDRFSAERLKGVDSTLKIQPAKLEDSAVYLCASRKPSAGDVAFFGQGTRLTVV.

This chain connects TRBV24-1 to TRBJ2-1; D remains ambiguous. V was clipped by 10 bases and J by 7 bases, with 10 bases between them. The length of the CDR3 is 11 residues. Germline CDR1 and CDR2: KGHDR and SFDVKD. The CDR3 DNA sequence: TGTGCCACTTCGTTCGGGAATGAGCAGTTCTTC. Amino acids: CATSFGNEQFF.

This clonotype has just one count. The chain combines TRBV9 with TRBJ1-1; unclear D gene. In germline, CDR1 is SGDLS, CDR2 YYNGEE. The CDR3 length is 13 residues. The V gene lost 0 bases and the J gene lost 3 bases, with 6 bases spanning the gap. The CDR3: CASSVGVDTEAFF. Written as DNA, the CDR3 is TGTGCCAGCAGCGTAGGAGTCGACACTGAAGCTTTCTTT. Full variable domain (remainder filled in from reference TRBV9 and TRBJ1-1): DSGVTQTPKHLITATGQRVTLRCSPRSGDLSVYWYQQSLDQGLQFLIQYYNGEERAKGNILERFSAQQFPDLHSELNLSSLELGDSALYFCASSVGVDTEAFFGQGTRLTVV.

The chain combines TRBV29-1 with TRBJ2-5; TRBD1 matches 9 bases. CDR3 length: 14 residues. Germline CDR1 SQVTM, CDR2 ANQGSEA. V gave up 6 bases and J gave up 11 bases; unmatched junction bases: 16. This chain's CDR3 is CSVGGGQGRRSQYF. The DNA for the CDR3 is TGCAGCGTCGGCGGGGGACAGGGCCGGCGGTCTCAGTACTTC.

The chain's CDR3 is CASGVRGSPNYGYTF. For the CDR3, the DNA is TGTGCCAGCGGAGTTAGGGGGAGCCCTAACTATGGCTACACCTTC. The chain is built from TRBV6-2 or TRBV6-3 and TRBJ1-2, with D possibly matching TRBD1 (6 bases). CDR3 length: 15 amino acids. Germline CDR1 reads MNHEY; CDR2 reads SVGEGT. Trimming stripped 8 bases from V and 0 bases from J, with 16 bases between.

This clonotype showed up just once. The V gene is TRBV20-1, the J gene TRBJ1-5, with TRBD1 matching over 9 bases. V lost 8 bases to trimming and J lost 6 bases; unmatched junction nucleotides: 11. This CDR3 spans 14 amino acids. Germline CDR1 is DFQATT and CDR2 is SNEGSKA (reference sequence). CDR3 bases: TGCAGTACAGGGGGCGCGTCCTTGGGTCAGCCCCAGCATTTT. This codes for CSTGGASLGQPQHF.

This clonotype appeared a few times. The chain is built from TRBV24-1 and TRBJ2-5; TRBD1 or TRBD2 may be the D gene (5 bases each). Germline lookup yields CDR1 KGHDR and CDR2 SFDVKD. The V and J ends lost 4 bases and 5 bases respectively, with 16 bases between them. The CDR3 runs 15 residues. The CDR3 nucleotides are TGTGCCACCAGTGACCCTCGAGGGGCTGGGGAGACCCAGTACTTC. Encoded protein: CATSDPRGAGETQYF.